Reported below is one TCR beta chain. Its antigen remains unidentified. Per-base qualities were not stored, and no clone one base away is much larger. The method behind the library was the immunoSEQ multiplex PCR assay. For the multiplex PCR, a mixture combining 60 forward primers for TCR Vbeta segments and 13 reverse primers for TCR Jbeta segments was used. A multiplex PCR assay on genomic DNA amplified the CDR3 region of rearranged TCR beta genes. The Illumina HiSeq System was used to sequence the amplified TCR beta libraries as 87-base-pair reads. On the study's bioinformatics: A later analysis tallied tens of millions of unique TCR beta chains across the 700 or so repertoires, and some 12 million of those chains were shared by two or more donors. A nearest-neighbor algorithm error-corrected the raw reads and collapsed the reads into unique sequences, merging closely related sequences to remove PCR and sequencing errors. V, D and J gene segments were assigned by aligning CDR3 sequences to IMGT reference sequences. For a sequence to be retained, a match of at least six nucleotides to both a V gene segment and a J gene segment was required. A rearrangement was called productive if the CDR3 had no stop codons and remained in frame with V and J, and every other rearrangement was called non-productive. Following IMGT convention, CDR3 was defined as the stretch from the second conserved V-encoded cysteine up to the conserved J-encoded phenylalanine. Sequences without an unambiguous match to a single V gene segment were excluded from the earlier analysis of over 500 of the donors. In an earlier analysis of approximately 590 of the donors, V segments were called functional above 56.7% productive rearrangements and were called segregating when the between-donor standard deviation exceeded 5%. A statistical classification framework was built to diagnose cytomegalovirus status from the catalog of TCR beta chain sequences. In a later analysis, TCR nucleotide sequences were compared against IMGT/GENE-DB human TR gene sequences so that V and J genes could be assigned. In a later analysis, CDR3 sequences and most-parsimonious VDJ recombination scenarios were assigned using the TCRdist pipeline. In a later analysis, each TCR beta chain was defined by its CDR3 amino acid sequence together with its V-gene family, and reads without a unique V-gene family were excluded. As a way to deal with suspected cross-contamination and a sequencing artifact, a later analysis dropped approximately 590 nucleotide sequences that were highly shared and had low generation probability. For each public chain, a later analysis derived a clonal expansion index from normalized ranks of inferred template counts within each repertoire. In a later analysis, generation probabilities were computed with a VDJ recombination model fitted to out-of-frame rearrangements, and the resulting probabilities were checked against IGoR. In a later analysis, TCR-TCR, TCR-HLA and TCR-CMV co-occurrence was scored with hypergeometric tests, and a repertoire-size bias correction was applied to TCR pairs. In a later analysis, false discovery rates were estimated by permuting HLA or CMV assignments 20 times. In a later analysis, co-occurring TCRs were grouped using DBSCAN, and TCRdist sequence similarity was added for clustering within HLA-allele-positive subsets. Repertoires with fewer than 30,000 or more than 120,000 public chains, plus five repertoires with anomalous nucleotide sharing, were excluded from co-occurrence clustering. Here the immuneACCESS table is served through TCRdb, limited to in-frame sequences with V and J called. Missing clones are a known gap in these copies; in checked studies unresolved V genes cover under half, and the rest lacks a known reason. V and J calls and clone size follow that table, whereas D and trimming were derived from the DNA. This sample lists 170,000 or so clones; approximately 88% were detected once. 0.38% of the sample rests with the top ten.

The cohort was made up of 666 healthy bone marrow donors. Cohort members were all nominally healthy when sampled, although unrecorded immune exposures were likely present. The donor tested CMV seronegative, placing the donor among the 352 seronegative members of the cohort. A peripheral blood sample was provided by each donor, and peripheral blood mononuclear cells were used for TCR beta sequencing. The Qiagen DNeasy Blood Extraction Kit was used to extract genomic DNA from the blood cell samples. The data originate from a study of cytomegalovirus exposure and HLA in healthy donors listed by TCRdb under 2017. In terms of the full investigation: According to an earlier analysis of 550 to 700 of the donors, about 190 million T cells yielded roughly 110 million unique TCR beta sequences and 276 Gb of sequence data. An early release covering roughly 640 HLA-typed donors comprised 300 to 350 gigabases of sequencing data and 85 million or so unique TCR sequences. The genetic ancestry cluster associated with self-reported Caucasian donors included approximately 85% of the 350 to 500 genotyped donors. The study was designed to test whether signatures of past pathogen exposure could be identified by cataloging public T cell receptors. The study used immunosequencing to profile the T cell repertoires of 670 or so subjects and linked those repertoires to cytomegalovirus serostatus. Along with the roughly 670-subject first cohort, a separate validation cohort of over a hundred different subjects was used. To predict cytomegalovirus infection status, the study combined high-throughput TCR immunosequencing, statistical association of individual TCRs with disease status, and machine learning. To study patterns of TCR occurrence, a later analysis re-analyzed previously published TCR beta repertoires from 600 to 750 donors and added high-resolution HLA genotyping. Rather than using new phenotypic data, the later analysis identified candidate immune exposures from TCR beta sequences and from how often those sequences occurred across donors. To decide whether each TCR beta V gene segment behaved as functional or pseudogenic, an earlier analysis of several hundred of the donors relied on high-throughput TCR beta sequencing. Donor age, sex, ethnicity and CMV serostatus were collected together with the repertoire data. In a later genetic analysis, genome-wide SNP genotypes for about 55% of the roughly 700 donors were used, and that subset was treated as a discovery cohort. Every discovery cohort repertoire had been produced on one sequencing platform. Class I and class II HLA loci were covered by the typing at four-digit resolution. Typing coverage varied by locus: about 629-640 donors for A, B, C, DRB1 and DQB1; roughly 560 for DQA1; some 610 for DPA1; approximately 490 for DPB1. A few DR-DQ haplotypes were treated as single units for association and clustering because of strong linkage in the cohort. Among about 390 genotyped donors of the cohort, an average of 235,054 unique TCR beta nucleotide sequences were sequenced per donor, about a sixth of them non-productive. Paper-wide results and their limitations: A cluster of highly shared sequence variants was judged likely to represent a technical artifact of the sequencing pipeline. Roughly uniform sequencing depth across donors was assumed in presence/absence analyses, although this assumption may not hold. A later analysis reported that several top co-occurrence clusters appeared linked to parvovirus B19, influenza, CMV and Epstein-Barr virus. Some IMGT-functional V segments, including TRBV6-2 and TRBV6-3, could not be distinguished by the 87-base-pair reads and were therefore excluded. The only immune exposure information available for the cohort was CMV serostatus. It was suggested by the authors that the approach could potentially be generalized to other disease states and immunological phenotypes. HLA typing was unavailable for some donors at each locus, so association tests used only the typed subset. In an earlier analysis of 500 to 650 of the donors, most TCR beta V segments appeared in productive rearrangements about 87% or about 30% of the time, broadly matching IMGT annotations. At a false discovery rate of 0.05, a later analysis linked fewer than 20,000 TCR beta sequences to specific HLA alleles. A further reported finding was that TCR beta sequences accurately predicted the HLA-A and HLA-B alleles for most subjects in the first cohort. Correlated functional status among segregating V segments might reflect linkage disequilibrium, but an unknown experimental factor could not be ruled out. In a later analysis, HLA-associated TCR beta chains were found to be more clonally expanded and to have lower generation probabilities than equally common non-associated chains. The classifier was reported to diagnose cytomegalovirus status with high specificity and sensitivity in both the original cohort and the validation cohort. The study gave a list of under 200 TCR beta chains associated with cytomegalovirus. A later analysis found that TCR association rates varied across HLA loci, with DRB1 alleles showing the most associated TCRs and HLA-C alleles the fewest. While some public TCRs were present in many individuals, most TCR sequences turned up only very rarely across donors. According to a later analysis, most CMV-associated TCR beta chains appeared to be HLA-restricted, and the HLA associations seemed to be driven largely by CMV exposure. This cohort had only TCR beta chains sequenced, and the lack of alpha or paired-chain data limited which features could be detected. Compared with the approximately 600-donor mean, donors in an Asian-associated ancestry cluster had fewer N-insertions in productive TCRs, according to a later genetic analysis. A few of the identified cytomegalovirus-associated TCR beta chains were confirmed in vitro to be specific for cytomegalovirus antigens. Assigning TCR associations to individual alleles was difficult when HLA alleles, especially DR and DQ, strongly co-occurred. The earlier analysis of approximately 590 of the donors excluded roughly 17 rarely observed V segments, including chromosome 9 orphons, because counts were too low. V-gene and J-gene trimming of TCR beta chains was associated with a missense DCLRE1C variant in a later genetic analysis, and the association was replicated in an independent cohort.

V loses 1 base, J loses 0 bases, and the germline ends lie 10 bases apart. Reading the germline V gene gives CDR1 MGHRA and CDR2 YSYEKL. There are 15 amino acids in the CDR3, from cysteine to phenylalanine inclusive. Here the CDR3 DNA is all that survives: 45 bases in frame from base 1. The chain links TRBV4-1 with TRBJ2-7, with the D gene not clear enough to name. Sequencing input: PBMCs. The TCR sequence derives from a boy aged 2 to 10 in good health and CMV-seronegative. The DNA sequence follows: TGCGCCAGCAGCCAAGTAAGCGCGAGCTCCTACGAGCAGTACTTC. It codes for CASSQVSASSYEQYF.